This paragraph reports one T cell receptor (beta chain). Antigen: not known. The data are from a study of cytotoxic CD8 clonotypes in ibrutinib-treated CLL. Overall study context: Researchers reported approximately twelve relapsed/refractory and about 15 treatment-naive patients, 17 of them IGHV unmutated.

Roughly 2.1 micrograms of genomic DNA came from cryopreserved PBMCs for TCR beta libraries. Clones were read by immunoSEQ multiplex PCR, and TCRdb kept only the in-frame ones, dropping some. Of approximately 330,000 clones in the sample, roughly 79% were seen once. Study-wide findings and caveats: Public clonotypes (which were uncommon) either contracted or remained stable on treatment. Starting clonality was above that of age-matched healthy donors and tracked circulating CD8+ T-cell counts.

Sequencing was performed on PBMCs, taken before ibrutinib treatment. The clonotype originates from a human donor with chronic lymphocytic leukemia.

DNA of the CDR3: TGCGCCAGCAGCTTGGTGGCTAGCGGGAGTGGTAATGAGCAGTTCTTC. It translates to CASSLVASGSGNEQFF. The chain recombines TRBV5-1 with TRBJ2-1; TRBD2 matches at 10 bases. The J segment lost 7 bases and the V segment lost 0 bases, leaving 7 bases of the junction unmatched. CDR3 length equals 16 residues. Germline V gene data show CDR1 as SGHRS and CDR2 as YFSETQ. The whole variable domain, remainder taken from reference TRBV5-1 and TRBJ2-1, is KAGVTQTPRYLIKTRGQQVTLSCSPISGHRSVSWYQQTPGQGLQFLFEYFSETQRNKGNFPGRFSGRQFSNSRSEMNVSTLELGDSALYLCASSLVASGSGNEQFFGPGTRLTVL.